Below are 19 T cell receptor beta chains sequenced from a single sample in a study of blood T cell repertoires in COVID-19. Repertoires were generated with immunoSEQ multiplex PCR, while TCRdb's copy carries only in-frame clones and drops some. This sample has around 250,000 clones, with roughly 90% found just once. Sequencing input: peripheral blood. The receptors were gathered from a woman in her 30s with active or convalescent COVID-19.

The chain couples TRBV29-1 to TRBJ1-2; TRBD1 aligns across 8 bases. CDR3 length: 13 residues. The J segment lost 4 bases and the V segment lost 5 bases, leaving 6 bases of the junction unmatched. Germline V lookup: CDR1 SQVTM, CDR2 ANQGSEA. This chain's CDR3 is CSVLQGAGYGYTF. The CDR3 region has the DNA TGCAGCGTTCTCCAGGGGGCGGGCTATGGCTACACCTTC.

V is TRBV7-9 and J is TRBJ1-1; no definite D call. The V end lost 2 bases, the J end lost 5 bases, and 21 bases lay between the germline ends. The CDR3 is 17 amino acids. CDR1 is SEHNR, CDR2 FQNEAQ, per germline (reference sequence). The CDR3 coding sequence is TGTGCCAGCAGCTTAAGGCATTTGAGCCGAGAGGTAACTGAAGCTTTCTTT. Its translation is CASSLRHLSREVTEAFF.

The V call is TRBV7-2, the J call TRBJ2-1, with 14 nucleotides matching TRBD2. CDR3 length equals 15 residues. V trimming: 6 bases; J trimming: 6 bases; junction bases outside the gene matches: 4. Per the germline V gene, CDR1 is SGHTA and CDR2 is FQGNSA. The CDR3 sequence is CASRRLAGGINEQFF. CDR3 nucleotides: TGTGCCAGCAGGCGACTAGCGGGGGGGATCAATGAGCAGTTCTTC. The complete variable domain, with remaining parts taken from reference TRBV7-2 and TRBJ2-1, reads GAGVSQSPSNKVTEKGKDVELRCDPISGHTALYWYRQSLGQGLEFLIYFQGNSAPDKSGLPSDRFSAERTGGSVSTLTIQRTQQEDSAVYLCASRRLAGGINEQFFGPGTRLTVL.

The chain recombines TRBV4-3 with TRBJ1-4, with D perhaps TRBD1 (5 bases). This CDR3 has 15 amino acids. Germline CDR1 and CDR2: LGHNA and YSLEER. V was shortened by 3 bases and J by 7 bases, with 15 bases between the two germline ends. The CDR3 protein is CASSHLEQGGEKLFF. CDR3 coding DNA: TGCGCCAGCAGCCATCTCGAGCAGGGCGGTGAAAAACTGTTTTTT.

The chain links TRBV10-3 to TRBJ1-2; TRBD1 matches 7 bases. Looked up from germline, CDR1 is ENHRY and CDR2 is SYGVKD. V lost 4 bases and J lost 3; bases outside the gene matches: 2. The CDR3 extends over 13 amino acids. In nucleotides, the CDR3 is TGTGCCATCAGTGCCGACAGGGACTATGGCTACACCTTC. Translation: CAISADRDYGYTF.

The J gene is TRBJ2-1, the V gene TRBV5-1; D is ambiguous. V dropped 2 bases and J dropped 9 bases, with 9 bases sitting between them. The CDR3 loop spans 12 amino acids. Per germline, CDR1 SGHRS and CDR2 YFSETQ. CDR3 coding DNA: TGCGCCAGCAGCTTAGGAGTTACTGAGCAGTTCTTC. Protein sequence: CASSLGVTEQFF.

The J gene is TRBJ2-3, the V gene TRBV5-6; 7 bases fit TRBD2. The V and J ends lost 0 bases and 0 bases, in that order; junction bases with no gene match: 4. This CDR3 is built from 16 residues. Germline loops: CDR1 SGHDT, CDR2 YYEEEE. As DNA, the CDR3 is TGTGCCAGCAGCTTGGTAGCTAGCGGAAGCACAGATACGCAGTATTTT. Translation gives CASSLVASGSTDTQYF.

This chain connects TRBV5-5 to TRBJ2-7, with 12 positions matching TRBD2. In germline, CDR1 is SGHKS, CDR2 YYEKEE (reference sequence). The V segment lost 0 bases and the J segment 0 bases; nucleotides outside the gene matches: 1. This CDR3 spans 16 amino acids. The CDR3 loop reads CASSLVLAGGSYEQYF. The CDR3 nucleotides read TGTGCCAGCAGCTTGGTACTAGCGGGGGGCTCCTACGAGCAGTACTTC.

This chain joins TRBV5-1 and TRBJ2-7; the D gene is possibly TRBD2 (5 bases). The CDR3 covers 14 residues. Germline V gene sequence: CDR1 SGHRS, CDR2 YFSETQ. Trimming took off 4 bases at V and 3 bases at J, with 14 bases between the two ends. CDR3 nucleotides: TGCGCCAGCAGCCTCACGGGGAGCGACTACGAGCAGTACTTC. Its protein product is CASSLTGSDYEQYF.

V and J are TRBV5-1 and TRBJ1-4; D call uncertain. The CDR3 contains 14 residues. The V gene lost 1 base and the J gene lost 8 bases, with 12 bases spanning the gap. CDR1 is SGHRS, CDR2 YFSETQ, per germline. CDR3 in DNA: TGCGCCAGCAGCTTGATACCGGGAGGGGAAAAACTGTTTTTT. Its translation is CASSLIPGGEKLFF. The whole variable domain, remainder taken from reference TRBV5-1 and TRBJ1-4, is KAGVTQTPRYLIKTRGQQVTLSCSPISGHRSVSWYQQTPGQGLQFLFEYFSETQRNKGNFPGRFSGRQFSNSRSEMNVSTLELGDSALYLCASSLIPGGEKLFFGSGTQLSVL.

V usage is TRBV7-6 and J usage is TRBJ2-5; D might be TRBD2 (6 bases). The V gene's germline CDR1 is SGHVS and CDR2 FNYEAQ. V lost 0 bases to trimming and J lost 5 bases, with 10 bases between them. The CDR3 runs to 14 residues. The DNA for the CDR3 is TGTGCCAGCAGCTTAGCGGGGGGTAGGGAGACCCAGTACTTC. Translation gives CASSLAGGRETQYF.

The chain has TRBV5-1 and TRBJ1-6; 7 nucleotides align to TRBD1. The CDR3 extends over 15 amino acids. CDR1 and CDR2 from the germline V gene are SGHRS and YFSETQ. The junction had 4 bases not matched to a gene; V was cut back by 0 bases and J by 7 bases. DNA of the CDR3: TGCGCCAGCAGCTTGGACAGGGGTAAGAATTCACCCCTCCACTTT. Protein sequence: CASSLDRGKNSPLHF.

The V and J genes are TRBV7-2 and TRBJ2-1; D unclear. The V gene's germline CDR1 is SGHTA and CDR2 FQGNSA. Trimming took 4 bases from V and 7 from J, leaving 17 bases between them. The CDR3 totals 15 residues. The CDR3 reads CASSSYSSGFNEQFF. CDR3 coding DNA: TGTGCCAGCAGCTCGTACAGCTCAGGTTTTAATGAGCAGTTCTTC.

This chain joins TRBV7-9 and TRBJ1-2; a possible D gene is TRBD1 (5 bases). Per germline, CDR1 SEHNR and CDR2 FQNEAQ (reference sequence). The CDR3 length is 14 residues. Trimming removed 0 bases from V and 9 bases from J, with 14 bases in between. The CDR3 here is CASSLAGRVERYTF. The CDR3 DNA sequence: TGTGCCAGCAGCTTAGCCGGCAGGGTGGAACGCTACACCTTC.

The chain links TRBV6-6 to TRBJ1-4; 7 bases agree with TRBD1. In germline, CDR1 is MNHNY, CDR2 SVGAGI (reference sequence). Unmatched junction bases numbered 5, after V lost 5 bases and J lost 5 bases. The CDR3 is 14 residues long. CDR3: CASSDRVQNEKLFF. The CDR3 nucleotides are TGTGCCAGCAGTGACAGGGTTCAGAATGAAAAACTGTTTTTT.

This clone occurred once. V is TRBV15 and J is TRBJ1-4; 9 nucleotides line up with TRBD1. V lost 5 bases, J lost 3 bases, and 13 bases stayed unmatched. Germline loops: CDR1 LNHNV, CDR2 YYDKDF (reference sequence). This CDR3 comprises 18 residues. CDR3 DNA: TGTGCCACCAGCTTAGGGACAGGGATAACGGTCGCTAATGAAAAACTGTTTTTT. This translates into CATSLGTGITVANEKLFF.

This chain links TRBV3-1 (or the pseudogene TRBV3-2) with TRBJ2-5; TRBD1 might be the D (5 bases). Germline values: CDR1 LGHDT, CDR2 YNNKEL (reference sequence). The V end lost 5 bases, the J end lost 5 bases, and 15 bases lay between the germline ends. The CDR3 length is 14 residues. CDR3: CASSTQGVWETQYF. The DNA of the CDR3 is TGTGCCAGCAGCACCCAGGGTGTGTGGGAGACCCAGTACTTC.

The chain uses TRBV10-2 and TRBJ2-5, with 9 bases lining up with TRBD2. Germline assignment: CDR1 WSHSY and CDR2 SAAADI. V was pared by 4 bases and J by 7 bases, with 7 bases of the junction left unmatched. The CDR3 has 14 residues. CDR3 in amino acids: CASSVLAGAGTQYF. Written as DNA, the CDR3 is TGCGCCAGCAGTGTATTAGCGGGGGCCGGGACCCAGTACTTC.

This chain joins TRBV27 and TRBJ1-2, with D possibly being TRBD1 (6 bases). This CDR3 has 15 amino acids. Trimming removed 4 bases from V and 4 bases from J, with 16 bases in between. Germline V CDR1 and CDR2: MNHEY, SMNVEV (reference sequence). In DNA, the CDR3 is TGTGCCAGCAGTTCTTTAGACAGGTCTGGCTATGGCTACACCTTC. This gives the protein CASSSLDRSGYGYTF.